This TCR beta chain derives from a study of CD8 T cells in Susac syndrome. Random-hexamer reverse transcription was applied to about 0.5 to 1 ug RNA. By means of immunoSEQ multiplex PCR, TCR beta CDR3 spanning 54 Vbeta and 13 Jbeta underwent amplification. MiXCR, applied by TCRdb to the immunoSEQ multiplex PCR reads, yields one record per CDR3 protein. The table lists some 300,000 distinct CDR3 sequences, approximately 89% of them singletons, with around 0.18% in the top ten. The sequenced target, TCR beta, came from blood CD8+ and CD4+ T cells. Patients with stable or active relapsing-remitting disease, all of them treatment-naive, made up the multiple sclerosis controls. Purification of the CD8+ and CD4+ T cells relied on negative isolation, and TEMRA cells underwent FACS enrichment. The germline gives CDR1 SGHVS, CDR2 FQNEAQ. The CDR3 length is 14 residues. V lost 5 bases and J lost 2, with 13 bases in between.

Input material: CD8+ T cells from PBMCs. The V and J genes are TRBV7-8 and TRBJ2-7, with D perhaps TRBD1 (5 bases). The clonotype was recovered from a human donor with multiple sclerosis. The DNA for the CDR3 is TGTGCCAGCAGCCACCCTAACAGGCCCTACGAGCAGTACTTC. Encoded protein: CASSHPNRPYEQYF.